The 10 T cell receptor beta chains below all came from one sample that was sequenced in a study of CD4+ T cells in melanoma. Produced via immunoSEQ multiplex PCR; TCRdb's table is partial and in-frame only. The sample lists about 21,000 clones; approximately 80% were seen once. The sample comprised cells from a culture (not recorded whether cultured in vitro). The receptors originated from a human donor with melanoma.

The CDR3 DNA reads TGTGCCAGCAGGGAACCGGGACTTTACACTGAAGCTTTCTTT. As protein: CASREPGLYTEAFF. The chain couples TRBV6-1 to TRBJ1-1, with a possible D match to TRBD1 (5 bases). Germline-derived CDR1 and CDR2 are MNHNS and SASEGT. The CDR3 has 14 residues. The V gene lost 6 bases and the J gene lost 3 bases, with 14 bases spanning the gap.

V and J are TRBV27 and TRBJ1-1; TRBD1 is a possible D gene (5 bases). CDR1 is MNHEY, CDR2 SMNVEV, per germline (reference sequence). There are 14 residues in the CDR3. V was clipped by 5 bases and J by 3 bases, with 13 bases between them. CDR3 nucleotide sequence: TGTGCCAGCAGTCCTACCAGGGTCGACACTGAAGCTTTCTTT. This gives the protein CASSPTRVDTEAFF.

This CDR3 reads CASSLGLNSPSGYTF. As DNA, the CDR3 is TGCGCCAGCAGCTTGGGCCTGAATTCCCCTTCCGGCTACACCTTC. This chain connects TRBV5-1 to TRBJ1-2; no firm D call. The V gene lost 0 bases and the J gene lost 8 bases, with 17 bases spanning the gap. Germline V gives CDR1 SGHRS, CDR2 YFSETQ. CDR3 size: 15 residues.

A remark on this clone: Other DNA sequences in this specimen translate into the identical CDR3. CDR3 bases: TGCGCCAGCAGCCCAGGGGGCCAAGAGACCCAGTACTTC. Its protein product is CASSPGGQETQYF. V usage is TRBV5-1 and J usage is TRBJ2-5; 7 positions agree with TRBD1. With 4 bases clipped from V and 1 base from J, the junction kept 1 base outside the gene matches. CDR1 and CDR2 (germline): SGHRS, YFSETQ. CDR3 length: 13 amino acids.

The V gene is TRBV5-4, the J gene TRBJ2-3; 12 positions match TRBD2. V dropped 0 bases and J dropped 1; count of bases not matched to a gene: 6. The germline V gene has CDR1 SGHNT and CDR2 YYREEE (reference sequence). CDR3 size: 18 residues. The CDR3 bases are TGTGCCAGCAGCTTGGTTACACTAGCGGGGGGTCGCACAGATACGCAGTATTTT. It specifies CASSLVTLAGGRTDTQYF.

The V gene is TRBV12-5, the J gene TRBJ1-2, with no clear D. The CDR3 runs 15 residues. Germline values: CDR1 LGHNT, CDR2 FRNRAP. The V end lost 6 bases, the J end lost 2 bases, and 16 bases lay between the germline ends. The CDR3 loop is CASGPHGGANYGYTF. CDR3 DNA sequence: TGTGCTAGTGGGCCACATGGTGGCGCGAACTATGGCTACACCTTC.

The chain couples TRBV6-5 to TRBJ2-7; 11 bases are shared with TRBD1. This CDR3 comprises 12 residues. V trimming: 6 bases; J trimming: 5 bases; junction bases outside the gene matches: 0. Germline V CDR1 and CDR2: MNHEY, SVGAGI. DNA of the CDR3: TGTGCCAGCAGGGGACAGGGGGACGAGCAGTACTTC. Translation gives CASRGQGDEQYF.

V gene TRBV5-1 combines with J gene TRBJ2-1; 7 bases agree with TRBD1. The germline CDR1 and CDR2 sequences are SGHRS and YFSETQ. This CDR3 contains 12 residues. With V trimmed by 6 bases and J by 6 bases, 3 bases remained unmatched. For the CDR3, the DNA is TGCGCCAGCACCCGACAGGGCAATGAGCAGTTCTTC. Encoded protein: CASTRQGNEQFF.

V and J are TRBV19 and TRBJ1-1, with D perhaps TRBD1 (5 bases). CDR1 is LNHDA and CDR2 is SQIVND in the germline V gene (reference sequence). The CDR3 runs to 15 residues. Trimming took off 3 bases at V and 4 bases at J, with 15 bases between the two ends. The CDR3, as DNA: TGTGCCAGTAGTATGGGGAGGGGCCTCCTCACTGAAGCTTTCTTT. This encodes CASSMGRGLLTEAFF.

The count of this clone is one. The chain uses TRBV21-1 and TRBJ1-1. TRBV21-1 is a recognized pseudogene. This CDR3 region has 15 residues. The CDR3 spells CASSKGTGEYTEAFF. The CDR3 DNA reads TGTGCCAGCAGCAAGGGTACGGGGGAGTACACTGAAGCTTTCTTT.